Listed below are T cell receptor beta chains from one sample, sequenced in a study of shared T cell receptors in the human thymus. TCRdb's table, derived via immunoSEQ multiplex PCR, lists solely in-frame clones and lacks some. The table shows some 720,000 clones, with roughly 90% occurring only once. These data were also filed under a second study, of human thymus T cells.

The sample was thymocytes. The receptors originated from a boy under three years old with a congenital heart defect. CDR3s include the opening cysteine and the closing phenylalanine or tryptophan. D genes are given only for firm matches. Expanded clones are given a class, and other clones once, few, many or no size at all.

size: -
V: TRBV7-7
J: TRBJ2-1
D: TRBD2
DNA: TGTGCCAGCAGCCCAGGGACTAGCGGACTGTACAATGAGCAGTTCTTC
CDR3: CASSPGTSGLYNEQFF

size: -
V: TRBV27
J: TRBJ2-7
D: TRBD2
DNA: TGTGCCAGCGGGCGACTAGCGGGAGGTACCTACGAGCAGTACTTC
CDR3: CASGRLAGGTYEQYF

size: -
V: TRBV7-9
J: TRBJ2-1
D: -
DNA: TGTGCCAGCAGCACGACAACCGGGACTCACAATGAGCAGTTCTTC
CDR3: CASSTTTGTHNEQFF

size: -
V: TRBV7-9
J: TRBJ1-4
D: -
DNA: TGTGCCAGCAGCCCTCGAACAGGGGAAAAACTGTTTTTT
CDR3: CASSPRTGEKLFF

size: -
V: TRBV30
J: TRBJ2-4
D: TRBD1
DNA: TGTGCCTGGACCCTACGCCGGCAGGGGGCGGCCAAAAACATTCAGTACTTC
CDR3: CAWTLRRQGAAKNIQYF

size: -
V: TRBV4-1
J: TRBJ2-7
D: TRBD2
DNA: TGCGCCAGCAGCCAAGATGGGACTAGCGGGAGGGCGGCCCTCCTGACCTACGAGCAGTACTTC
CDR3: CASSQDGTSGRAALLTYEQYF

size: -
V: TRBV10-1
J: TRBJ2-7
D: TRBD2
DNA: TGCGCCATCCCCGGACTAGCGGGAGGGCCTGCCCCCTACGAGCAGTACTTC
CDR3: CAIPGLAGGPAPYEQYF

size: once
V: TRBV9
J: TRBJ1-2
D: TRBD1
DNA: TGTGCCAGCAGCGTGGGACAGGAGGGAGGGGATGGCTACACCTTC
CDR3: CASSVGQEGGDGYTF

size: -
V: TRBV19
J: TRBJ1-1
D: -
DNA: TGTGCCAGTACCCCGGACACGAACACTGAAGCTTTCTTT
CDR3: CASTPDTNTEAFF

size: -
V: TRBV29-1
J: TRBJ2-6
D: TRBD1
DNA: TGCAGCGTAACCGGGACAGGGTCCTCTGGGGCCAACGTCCTGACTTTC
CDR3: CSVTGTGSSGANVLTF

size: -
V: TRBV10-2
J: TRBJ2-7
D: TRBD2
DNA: TGCGCCAGCAGAATCCGAACTAGCGGGTCTTACGAGCAGTACTTC
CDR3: CASRIRTSGSYEQYF

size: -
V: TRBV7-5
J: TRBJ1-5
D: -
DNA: TGTGCCAGAAGCGAAGCGGGGCGGATGCGTTATCAGCCCCAGCATTTT
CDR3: CARSEAGRMRYQPQHF